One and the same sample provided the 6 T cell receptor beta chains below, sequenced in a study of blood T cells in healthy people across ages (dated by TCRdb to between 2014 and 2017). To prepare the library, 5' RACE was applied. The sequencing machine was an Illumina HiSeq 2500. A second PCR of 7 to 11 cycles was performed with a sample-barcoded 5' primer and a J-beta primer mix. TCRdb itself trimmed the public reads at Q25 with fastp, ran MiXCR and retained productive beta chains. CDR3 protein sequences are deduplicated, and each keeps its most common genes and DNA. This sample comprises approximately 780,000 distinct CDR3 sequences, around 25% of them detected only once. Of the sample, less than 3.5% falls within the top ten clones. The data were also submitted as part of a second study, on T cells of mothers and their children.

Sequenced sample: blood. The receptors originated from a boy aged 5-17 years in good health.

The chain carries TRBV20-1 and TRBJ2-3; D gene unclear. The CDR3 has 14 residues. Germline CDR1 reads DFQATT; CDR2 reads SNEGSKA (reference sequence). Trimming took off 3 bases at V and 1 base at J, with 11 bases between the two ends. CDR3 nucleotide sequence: TGCAGTGCTAGTATGGCAGGACGCACAGATACGCAGTATTTT. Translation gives CSASMAGRTDTQYF.

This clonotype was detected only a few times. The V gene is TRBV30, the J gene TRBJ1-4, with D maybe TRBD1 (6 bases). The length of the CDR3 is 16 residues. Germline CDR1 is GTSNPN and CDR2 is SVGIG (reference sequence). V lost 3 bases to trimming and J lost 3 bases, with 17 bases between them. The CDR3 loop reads CAWSGGQGSANEKLFF. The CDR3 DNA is TGTGCCTGGAGCGGAGGCCAGGGGTCAGCTAATGAAAAACTGTTTTTT.

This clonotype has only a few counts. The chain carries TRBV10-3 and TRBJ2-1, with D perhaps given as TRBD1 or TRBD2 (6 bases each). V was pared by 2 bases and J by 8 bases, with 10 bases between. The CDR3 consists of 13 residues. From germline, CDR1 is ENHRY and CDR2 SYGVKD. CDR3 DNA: TGTGCCATCAGTGAGGCGAGGGGGGATGAGCAGTTCTTC. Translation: CAISEARGDEQFF.

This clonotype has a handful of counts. The CDR3 coding sequence is TGTGCCGCCACAGGAAGAGGCACTGAAGCTTTCTTT. Residues: CAATGRGTEAFF. The chain recombines TRBV10-3 with TRBJ1-1, with D tentatively TRBD1 (5 bases). The CDR3 covers 12 residues. V was pared by 11 bases and J by 4 bases, with 14 bases between. Germline values: CDR1 ENHRY, CDR2 SYGVKD.

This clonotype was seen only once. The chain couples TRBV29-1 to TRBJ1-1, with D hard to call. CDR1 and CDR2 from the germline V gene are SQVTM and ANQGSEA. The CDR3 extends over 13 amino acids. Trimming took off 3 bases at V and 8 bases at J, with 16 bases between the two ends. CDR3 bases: TGCAGCGTTGAGCAACAGAACAGCCCAGAAGCTTTCTTT. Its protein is CSVEQQNSPEAFF.

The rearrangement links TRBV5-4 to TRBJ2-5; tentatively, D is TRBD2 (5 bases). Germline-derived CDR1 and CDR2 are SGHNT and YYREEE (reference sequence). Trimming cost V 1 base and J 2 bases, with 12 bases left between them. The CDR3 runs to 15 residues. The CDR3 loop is CASSLSRAGQETQYF. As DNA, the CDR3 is TGTGCCAGCAGCTTGTCGAGGGCTGGGCAAGAGACCCAGTACTTC. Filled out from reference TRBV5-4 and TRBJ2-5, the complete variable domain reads ETGVTQSPTHLIKTRGQQVTLRCSSQSGHNTVSWYQQALGQGPQFIFQYYREEENGRGNFPPRFSGLQFPNYSSELNVNALELDDSALYLCASSLSRAGQETQYFGPGTRLLVL.